This record covers a single T cell receptor beta chain. Its antigen is currently unknown. Trimming took 5 bases from V and 4 from J; bases not matched to a gene: 10. The CDR3 length is 15 residues. Germline lookup yields CDR1 MNHNS and CDR2 SASEGT. TCRdb keeps only in-frame clones here, not all; method: immunoSEQ multiplex PCR. The table lists roughly 28,000 clones, around 94% of them singletons. The sample is drawn from a study of graft-versus-host responses after intestinal transplantation. As for the study in general: Recipients were all induced with anti-thymocyte globulin, then given tacrolimus and steroids for 2 to 3 years. Findings and limits, study-wide: GvH clones surfaced in recipient marrow, some emerging earlier in ileum or blood.

This receptor was taken from a human patient who received an intestinal transplant, so some T cells may come from the graft donor. The rearrangement links TRBV6-1 to TRBJ1-1; 7 positions match TRBD1. The sample was PBMCs, taken around 70 days after intestinal transplant. The CDR3 region is CASSLDHRGGTEAFF. Written as DNA, the CDR3 is TGTGCCAGCAGTCTAGATCACAGGGGAGGCACTGAAGCTTTCTTT.